The rows below give T cell receptor beta chains drawn from one sample of a study of blood T cell repertoires in COVID-19. This table comes from immunoSEQ multiplex PCR, and its TCRdb copy is limited to in-frame clones, with some not included. The sample holds fewer than 250,000 clones, approximately 84% seen once. Sequencing used peripheral blood. The receptors here all came from a woman of 80 years or more with acute or convalescent COVID-19. Both conserved end residues are trimmed from each CDR3. Rows may omit the clone size; those that give it use once, few, many or a size class.

v_gene	abundance	CDR3aa
TRBV10-2	.	ASKGQPNTGELF
TRBV5-6	.	ASSFLGLGQETQY
TRBV6-5	.	ASSYSLVGLYEQY
TRBV7-2	.	ASSLGTGIVYSPLH
TRBV4-2	.	ASTPPGAIGNTIY
TRBV7-2	.	ASSLRGGTNTGELF
TRBV6-2/TRBV6-3	.	ASSRARQGDYEQY
TRBV14	.	ASKRGTNLQETQY
TRBV28	.	ASSLRLAGDNEQF
TRBV9	.	ASSITGRYGYT
TRBV18	.	ASSPGDTNYGYT
TRBV7-9	.	ASSFVTGELF
TRBV2	.	ASRRGETQY
TRBV7-2	.	ASTQGISLHQPQH
TRBV7-9	.	ASSPRTSGTEETQY
TRBV30	.	AWSVRGLSSYNEQF
TRBV6-5	few	ATSPASGRGEQF
TRBV7-9	.	ASRDDRANTEAF
TRBV6-2/TRBV6-3	.	ASSYPSGGASRVIADTQY
TRBV7-2	.	ASARDSTSTDTQY
TRBV5-1	.	ASRLTGDYSGNTIY
TRBV6-1	.	ASSEERGRVSPLH
TRBV2	.	ASVEAGGPGNQPQH
TRBV9	.	ASSAQGASSYNEQF
TRBV28	few	ASSPNSGTGFSPLH
TRBV19	.	ASSGGSTDTQY
TRBV7-8	.	ASSPGGTVHQPQH